The 10 T cell receptor beta chains in this list originate from one sample, sequenced in a study of CD8 T cells in ankylosing spondylitis. TCRdb re-called the 5' RACE reads through MiXCR, storing one row per CDR3 protein. Of about 220,000 distinct CDR3 sequences listed, around 20% were seen once; the top ten hold under 45%. Notes on the study in general: Ankylosing spondylitis blood appeared to carry a characteristic TCR beta motif of several highly homologous variants.

These receptors have no identified antigens. Specimen: blood, either unsorted or a sorted T cell fraction (not recorded which). These receptors were collected from a male donor with ankylosing spondylitis.

This clonotype turned up a few times. The chain uses TRBV27 and TRBJ2-1; maybe TRBD2 (5 bases). The CDR3 covers 14 residues. CDR1 MNHEY and CDR2 SMNVEV come from the germline V gene (reference sequence). Trimming removed 4 bases at V and 9 bases at J, with 16 bases between. The CDR3 DNA reads as TGTGCCAGCAGTTCCGGGTTGGGAGTCTCTGAGCAGTTCTTC. Protein product: CASSSGLGVSEQFF.

This rearrangement joins TRBV3-1 to TRBJ1-1; D is possibly TRBD1 (6 bases). The germline V gene encodes CDR1 LGHDT and CDR2 YNNKEL (reference sequence). The CDR3 totals 16 residues. Trimming removed 0 bases at V and 4 bases at J, with 15 bases between. The CDR3 DNA follows: TGTGCCAGCAGCCAAGATCCGGGGGCCGGGGGCACTGAAGCTTTCTTT. This sequence encodes CASSQDPGAGGTEAFF.

The chain joins TRBV7-9 to TRBJ2-1; a possible D gene is TRBD1 (5 bases). The germline CDR1 and CDR2 sequences are SEHNR and FQNEAQ (reference sequence). The CDR3 runs 15 residues. V was shortened by 3 bases and J by 4 bases, with 13 bases between the two germline ends. Here the CDR3 reads CASSFAMTEYNEQFF. The CDR3 coding sequence is TGTGCCAGCAGCTTTGCTATGACAGAATACAATGAGCAGTTCTTC.

This clonotype showed up many times. The chain carries TRBV12-3 or TRBV12-4 and TRBJ2-2, with unresolved D. This CDR3 is 14 amino acids long. Trimming took off 6 bases at V and 7 bases at J, with 15 bases between the two ends. The CDR3 loop is CASRITDTIGELFF. The CDR3 DNA reads TGTGCCAGCAGGATCACCGACACGATCGGGGAGCTGTTTTTT.

V gene TRBV3-1 combines with J gene TRBJ1-1; D uncertain. From germline, CDR1 is LGHDT and CDR2 YNNKEL (reference sequence). This CDR3 is built from 15 residues. Trimming shortened V by 1 base and J by 0 bases, and 9 bases separated the two germline ends. DNA for the CDR3: TGTGCCAGCAGCCAAGTCGCAGGAGTGAACACTGAAGCTTTCTTT. This codes for CASSQVAGVNTEAFF.

This clonotype appeared a few times. V gene TRBV3-1 combines with J gene TRBJ2-7, with TRBD2 identical over 11 bases. V lost 3 bases, J lost 6 bases, and 4 bases stayed unmatched. Per the germline V gene, CDR1 is LGHDT and CDR2 is YNNKEL (reference sequence). This CDR3 comprises 14 residues. The CDR3 region is CASSHETSGTEQYF. The CDR3 bases are TGTGCCAGCAGCCATGAGACTAGCGGGACCGAGCAGTACTTC.

Only a few counts were recorded for this clonotype. The chain employs TRBV5-5 and TRBJ1-2; no clear D gene. The CDR3 consists of 14 residues. The V gene's germline CDR1 is SGHKS and CDR2 YYEKEE (reference sequence). V was cut by 0 bases and J by 2 bases, with 8 bases left in between. The DNA for the CDR3 is TGTGCCAGCAGCTTGGACAGATCGAACTATGGCTACACCTTC. Encoded protein: CASSLDRSNYGYTF.

This clonotype was counted a single time. The chain employs TRBV7-3 and TRBJ1-1; unclear D gene. CDR3 size: 15 residues. The V gene lost 0 bases and the J gene lost 1 base, with 9 bases spanning the gap. The V gene's germline CDR1 is SGHTA and CDR2 FQGTGA. In DNA form, the CDR3 reads TGTGCCAGCAGCTTAACGTTTGGAGGGAACACTGAAGCTTTCTTT. Translating gives CASSLTFGGNTEAFF.

CDR3 sequence: CASSGMAGGWNEQFF. The CDR3 DNA sequence: TGTGCCAGCAGTGGGATGGCGGGGGGCTGGAATGAGCAGTTCTTC. This chain connects TRBV27 to TRBJ2-1, with 8 bases matching TRBD2. This CDR3 comprises 15 residues. CDR1 and CDR2 from the germline V gene are MNHEY and SMNVEV (reference sequence). V trimming: 5 bases; J trimming: 7 bases; junction bases outside the gene matches: 10.

This clonotype was counted many times. This sequence joins TRBV29-1 and TRBJ2-1, with a tentative D call TRBD2 (6 bases). The V gene lost 3 bases and the J gene lost 5 bases, with 14 bases spanning the gap. CDR3 length equals 14 residues. Germline V CDR1 and CDR2: SQVTM, ANQGSEA. The chain's CDR3 is CSVEGRLGNNEQFF. The CDR3 DNA reads TGCAGCGTTGAGGGGAGGTTGGGGAACAATGAGCAGTTCTTC.